These 2 T cell receptor beta chains were all obtained from the same sample, sequenced in a study of T cells in Graves' hyperthyroidism and ophthalmopathy. Template material for amplifying TCR beta CDR3 regions consisted of RNA transcripts. Researchers ran a first-round RT-PCR on the TCR CDR3 using the HTBI primer set. MiXCR, applied by TCRdb to the multiplex PCR reads, yields one record per CDR3 protein. The table has 650,000 to 750,000 distinct CDR3 sequences, approximately 14% seen once. The specimen sequenced was blood. These receptors all come from a woman in her late teens or twenties with Graves' hyperthyroidism.

This clonotype showed up many times. The CDR3 protein is CASSPQASNTEAFF. CDR3 in DNA: TGTGCCAGCTCACCACAGGCGTCGAACACTGAAGCTTTCTTT. The V gene is TRBV18, the J gene TRBJ1-1; D is ambiguous. The V end was cut by 1 base, the J end by 1 base, with 7 bases between. The germline V gene encodes CDR1 KGHSH and CDR2 LQKENI. The CDR3 runs to 14 residues.

The CDR3 coding sequence is TGTGCCAGCAGTGGGATTGTACCGGGACAGGGAGTGAATGAGCAGTTCTTC. Amino acid sequence: CASSGIVPGQGVNEQFF. The rearrangement joins TRBV25-1 to TRBJ2-1; the match to TRBD1 covers 9 bases. Per the germline V gene, CDR1 is MGHDK and CDR2 is SYGVNS. The CDR3 has 17 residues. The V gene end was trimmed by 4 bases and the J gene end by 7 bases; junction bases not matched to a gene: 14.